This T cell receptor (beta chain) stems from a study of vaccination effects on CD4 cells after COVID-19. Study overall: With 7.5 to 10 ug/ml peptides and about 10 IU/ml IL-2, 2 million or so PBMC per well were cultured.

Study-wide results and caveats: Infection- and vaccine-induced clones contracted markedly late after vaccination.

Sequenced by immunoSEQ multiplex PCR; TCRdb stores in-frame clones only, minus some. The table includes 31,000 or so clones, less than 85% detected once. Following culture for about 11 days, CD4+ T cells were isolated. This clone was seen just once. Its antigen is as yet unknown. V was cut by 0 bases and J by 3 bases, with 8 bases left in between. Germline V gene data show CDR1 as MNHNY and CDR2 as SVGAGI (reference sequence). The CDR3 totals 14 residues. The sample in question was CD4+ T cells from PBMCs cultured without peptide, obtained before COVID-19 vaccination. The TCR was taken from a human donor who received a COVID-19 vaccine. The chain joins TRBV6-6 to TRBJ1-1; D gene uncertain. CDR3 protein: CASSYSGQHTEAFF. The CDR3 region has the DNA TGTGCCAGCAGTTACTCGGGCCAGCACACTGAAGCTTTCTTT.